Below are 25 T cell receptor beta chains sequenced from a single sample in a study of cytomegalovirus exposure and HLA in healthy donors. 13 Jbeta primers and 60 Vbeta primers were used for the PCR. Assay used: immunoSEQ multiplex PCR; TCRdb lists only in-frame clones, some missing. The sample comprises about 100,000 clones, 74% of which are singletons, and about 2.5% rests with the top ten. The sequenced sample consisted of PBMCs. The source is a man in his fifties in good health and CMV-seropositive.

The rearrangement joins TRBV5-6 to TRBJ2-5, with D unclear. The germline V and J ends were trimmed by 0 bases and 5 bases, with 11 bases remaining between them. The V gene's germline CDR1 is SGHDT and CDR2 YYEEEE. This CDR3 spans 14 amino acids. CDR3 loop: CASSLALSRETQYF. CDR3 bases: TGTGCCAGCAGCTTGGCCCTGTCCCGGGAGACCCAGTACTTC.

This clone has just one count. An end of the junction differs from the germline gene, which may be a read error. The chain couples TRBV14 to TRBJ2-1; no clear D gene. CDR3 size: 13 residues. CDR1 SGHDN and CDR2 FVKESK come from the germline V gene. In DNA, the CDR3 is TGTGCCAGCAGCCAAGTTTCCTCCAATGAGCAGTTCTTC. It specifies CASSQVSSNEQFF. The variable domain in full, completed from reference TRBV14 and TRBJ2-1, reads EAGVTQFPSHSVIEKGQTVTLRCDPISGHDNLYWYRRVMGKEIKFLLHFVKESKQDESGMPNNRFLAERTGGTYSTLKVQPAELEDSGVYFCASSQVSSNEQFFGPGTRLTVL.

This rearrangement joins TRBV5-4 to TRBJ2-1, with D possibly TRBD2 on 7 matching bases. CDR1 is SGHNT, CDR2 YYREEE, per germline (reference sequence). V was pared by 4 bases and J by 0 bases, with 17 bases between. The CDR3 has 17 amino acids. The DNA of the CDR3 is TGTGCCAGCAGCCTTGGAGGGGGAGGGAGCTCCTACAATGAGCAGTTCTTC. Residues: CASSLGGGGSSYNEQFF.

The J gene is TRBJ2-3, the V gene TRBV6-5; D might be TRBD2 (6 bases). Germline CDR1 MNHEY, CDR2 SVGAGI. The V gene lost 4 bases and the J gene lost 1 base, with 15 bases spanning the gap. The CDR3 totals 16 residues. The CDR3 DNA is TGTGCCAGCAGTTCAAGTAGCGGTTCTCGCACAGATACGCAGTATTTT. Residues: CASSSSSGSRTDTQYF.

The chain has TRBV9 and TRBJ2-5; 7 bases agree with TRBD1. The CDR3 has 16 residues. CDR1 is SGDLS and CDR2 is YYNGEE in the germline V gene. The ends lost 1 base at V and 11 bases at J; junction bases unmatched: 17. For the CDR3, the DNA is TGTGCCAGCAGCGTAAGGGCGACAGGGAACATCGGGGAGCAGTACTTC. Translated: CASSVRATGNIGEQYF. Supplemented by reference TRBV9 and TRBJ2-5, the full variable domain reads DSGVTQTPKHLITATGQRVTLRCSPRSGDLSVYWYQQSLDQGLQFLIQYYNGEERAKGNILERFSAQQFPDLHSELNLSSLELGDSALYFCASSVRATGNIGEQYFGPGTRLLVL.

This clone has more than one count but fewer than ten. V and J are TRBV27 and TRBJ2-4, with D perhaps TRBD1 (5 bases). The CDR3 is made up of 14 amino acids. The germline V and J ends were trimmed by 5 bases and 7 bases, with 15 bases remaining between them. In germline, CDR1 is MNHEY, CDR2 SMNVEV (reference sequence). DNA of the CDR3: TGTGCCAGCAGTCGGTCTGGCGCAGGGAACATTCAGTACTTC. As protein: CASSRSGAGNIQYF.

Regarding this clone: At one end the junction does not follow the germline gene, possibly because of a read error. This sequence joins TRBV7-3 and TRBJ2-6; 7 positions match TRBD1. Germline V gives CDR1 SGHTA, CDR2 FQGTGA. This CDR3 has 17 residues. CDR3 nucleotides: TGTGCCAGCAGCTTGCCGGGACAGCAGGCTGGGGCCAACGGCCTGACTTTC. This codes for CASSLPGQQAGANGLTF.

The count of this clone is one. The V and J genes are TRBV30 and TRBJ1-1, with a tentative D call TRBD1 (6 bases). Looked up from germline, CDR1 is GTSNPN and CDR2 is SVGIG (reference sequence). CDR3 length: 12 residues. V lost 6 bases and J 1 base, leaving 9 bases between the germline ends. Written as DNA, the CDR3 is TGTGCCTGCAGGGGTAGGAACACTGAAGCTTTCTTT. Translated, it gives CACRGRNTEAFF.

J is TRBJ1-2 and V is TRBV6-5; TRBD1 agrees at 7 bases. V shed 6 bases, J shed 2 bases, and the junction held 6 bases outside the gene matches. Germline V gene sequence: CDR1 MNHEY, CDR2 SVGAGI. CDR3 length: 14 residues. CDR3 region: CASRASGGNYGYTF. In DNA form, the CDR3 reads TGTGCCAGCAGAGCCTCAGGGGGAAACTATGGCTACACCTTC.

This clone appeared a few times. The chain links TRBV5-6 to TRBJ1-1; 7 nucleotides agree with TRBD1. This CDR3 region has 15 residues. CDR1 is SGHDT and CDR2 is YYEEEE in the germline V gene. J gave up 0 bases and V 4 bases, and 6 bases lay outside the gene matches. In DNA form, the CDR3 reads TGTGCCAGCAGCCGAGCCGGGACAGTGAACACTGAAGCTTTCTTT. Residues: CASSRAGTVNTEAFF.

This rearrangement joins TRBV10-1 to TRBJ2-1; TRBD2 aligns across 9 bases. CDR1 and CDR2 from the germline V gene are WNHNN and SYGVQD (reference sequence). V lost 6 bases to trimming and J lost 1 base; unmatched junction nucleotides: 7. The CDR3 loop spans 16 amino acids. CDR3 coding DNA: TGCGCCAGCAGCATAAATCTAGCGGGGTCCTACAATGAGCAGTTCTTC. Translating gives CASSINLAGSYNEQFF.

The count of this clone is one. The chain uses TRBV29-1 and TRBJ1-4; the match to TRBD1 covers 7 bases. Germline-derived CDR1 and CDR2 are SQVTM and ANQGSEA. The J segment lost 4 bases and the V segment lost 6 bases, leaving 8 bases of the junction unmatched. This CDR3 is 14 amino acids long. The CDR3 region has the DNA TGCAGCGTCGCCGACAGGGCAAATAATGAAAAACTGTTTTTT. It translates to CSVADRANNEKLFF.

There are a few counts of this clone. The chain recombines TRBV21-1 with TRBJ1-2; TRBD1 was called by the table and not checked on the DNA. TRBV21-1 is a pseudogene locus. The CDR3 spans 13 residues. CDR3 protein: CASSRAVPYSYTF. As DNA, the CDR3 is TGTGCCAGCAGCAGGGCCGTACCGTATAGCTACACCTTC.

J is TRBJ2-3 and V is TRBV9; D gene unclear. Per the germline V gene, CDR1 is SGDLS and CDR2 is YYNGEE. The V gene lost 1 base and the J gene lost 5 bases, with 17 bases spanning the gap. CDR3 length equals 16 residues. The CDR3 here is CASSVYHRALEDTQYF. The CDR3 region has the DNA TGTGCCAGCAGCGTATACCATCGAGCTCTCGAAGATACGCAGTATTTT.

The chain combines TRBV12-5 with TRBJ2-1; 13 nucleotides match TRBD2. This CDR3 comprises 17 residues. CDR1 LGHNT and CDR2 FRNRAP come from the germline V gene. Trimming at V came to 0 bases and at J to 8 bases, leaving 7 bases not matched to a gene. The CDR3 DNA sequence: TGTGCTAGTGGTTTGGTAATCACTAGCGGGGGGGCTGATGAGCAGTTCTTC. Amino acids: CASGLVITSGGADEQFF.

The CDR3 sequence is CASSHEAMNTEAFF. CDR3 in DNA: TGCGCCAGCAGTCACGAGGCCATGAACACTGAAGCTTTCTTT. The chain uses TRBV5-1 and TRBJ1-1, with unresolved D. The V gene lost 5 bases and the J gene lost 0 bases, with 11 bases spanning the gap. CDR3 length: 14 residues. Germline V gene data show CDR1 as SGHRS and CDR2 as YFSETQ.

This rearrangement joins TRBV19 to TRBJ1-2; 8 bases match TRBD1. There are 12 residues in the CDR3. The junction had 3 bases not matched to a gene; V was cut back by 9 bases and J by 3 bases. Germline values: CDR1 LNHDA, CDR2 SQIVND (reference sequence). CDR3 sequence (DNA): TGTGCCAGCATGGACAGGGACTATGGCTACACCTTC. It yields the protein CASMDRDYGYTF.

This clone was found once. Here the CDR3 reads CASSLRWTGGARYGYTF. The CDR3 DNA sequence: TGTGCCAGCAGCTTGAGATGGACAGGGGGCGCGAGATATGGCTACACCTTC. The V and J genes are TRBV7-2 and TRBJ1-2; TRBD1 agrees at 11 bases. The CDR3 extends over 17 amino acids. Germline lookup yields CDR1 SGHTA and CDR2 FQGNSA. Unmatched junction bases numbered 11, after V lost 3 bases and J lost 5 bases.

This sequence joins TRBV14 and TRBJ2-3, with 9 positions matching TRBD2. CDR1 SGHDN and CDR2 FVKESK come from the germline V gene. This CDR3 comprises 16 residues. Trimming cost V 1 base and J 0 bases; bases outside gene matches: 2. CDR3 loop: CASSQGLAASTDTQYF. In DNA, the CDR3 is TGTGCCAGCAGCCAAGGACTAGCGGCTAGCACAGATACGCAGTATTTT.

The chain employs TRBV7-2 and TRBJ2-7; D gene ambiguous. This CDR3 is 15 amino acids long. Per germline, CDR1 SGHTA and CDR2 FQGNSA. V was pared by 0 bases and J by 2 bases, with 11 bases between. CDR3 in DNA: TGTGCCAGCAGCTTAGCCACAGCATTCCCCTACGAGCAGTACTTC. As protein: CASSLATAFPYEQYF.

The genes are TRBV7-2 and TRBJ1-2; 9 nucleotides line up with TRBD1. This CDR3 is 18 amino acids long. With V trimmed by 1 base and J by 0 bases, 9 bases remained unmatched. In germline, CDR1 is SGHTA, CDR2 FQGNSA. CDR3 sequence reads: CASSLEVVRQGANYGYTF. The CDR3 nucleotides are TGTGCCAGCAGCTTAGAGGTTGTGAGACAGGGGGCTAACTATGGCTACACCTTC.

The chain joins TRBV6-5 to TRBJ2-5; D not resolved. V was trimmed by 4 bases and J by 4 bases, leaving 7 bases between them. CDR1 is MNHEY, CDR2 SVGAGI, per germline. CDR3 length equals 12 residues. DNA of the CDR3: TGTGCCAGCAGTTGGAGTGGAGAGACCCAGTACTTC. Protein sequence: CASSWSGETQYF.

J is TRBJ2-7 and V is TRBV7-3; weak D call: TRBD2 (5 bases). Germline CDR1 reads SGHTA; CDR2 reads FQGTGA. The CDR3 extends over 13 amino acids. Trimming took 8 bases from V and 0 from J, leaving 11 bases between them. The CDR3 bases are TGTGCCAGCTCTCTAGCTAGCTCCTACGAGCAGTACTTC. Protein: CASSLASSYEQYF. The full variable domain, rest sourced from reference TRBV7-3 and TRBJ2-7, is GAGVSQTPSNKVTEKGKYVELRCDPISGHTALYWYRQSLGQGPEFLIYFQGTGAADDSGLPNDRFFAVRPEGSVSTLKIQRTERGDSAVYLCASSLASSYEQYFGPGTRLTVT.

V usage is TRBV29-1 and J usage is TRBJ2-7, with a possible D match to TRBD2 (5 bases). V shed 0 bases and J shed 0 bases, with 9 bases lying between them. CDR1 is SQVTM, CDR2 ANQGSEA, per germline. The length of the CDR3 is 14 residues. DNA for the CDR3: TGCAGCGTTGAAGATGGCGGGCCCTCCTACGAGCAGTACTTC. This gives the protein CSVEDGGPSYEQYF.

This rearrangement joins TRBV2 to TRBJ1-1; the D is unclear. The CDR3 consists of 16 residues. Germline loops: CDR1 SNHLY, CDR2 FYNNEI. Trimming cost V 4 bases and J 1 base, with 16 bases left between them. CDR3 sequence: CASSGLAAGPNTEAFF. The CDR3 DNA follows: TGTGCCAGCAGTGGTCTGGCTGCGGGCCCGAACACTGAAGCTTTCTTT. The full variable domain, rest sourced from reference TRBV2 and TRBJ1-1, is EPEVTQTPSHQVTQMGQEVILRCVPISNHLYFYWYRQILGQKVEFLVSFYNNEISEKSEIFDDQFSVERPDGSNFTLKIRSTKLEDSAMYFCASSGLAAGPNTEAFFGQGTRLTVV.